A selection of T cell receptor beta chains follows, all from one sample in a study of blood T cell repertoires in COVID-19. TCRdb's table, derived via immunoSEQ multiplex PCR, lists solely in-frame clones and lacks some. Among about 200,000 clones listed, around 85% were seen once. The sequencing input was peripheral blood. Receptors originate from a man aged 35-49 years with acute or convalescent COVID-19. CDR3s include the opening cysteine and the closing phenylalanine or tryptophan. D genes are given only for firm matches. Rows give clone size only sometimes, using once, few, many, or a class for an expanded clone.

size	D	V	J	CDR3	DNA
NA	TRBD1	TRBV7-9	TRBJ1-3	CASSLGQLQGIGNTIYF	TGTGCCAGCAGCTTAGGCCAATTACAGGGGATTGGAAACACCATATATTTT
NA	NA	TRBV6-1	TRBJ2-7	CASSEVSSYEQYF	TGTGCCAGCAGTGAAGTCTCCTCCTACGAGCAGTACTTC
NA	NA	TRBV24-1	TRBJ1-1	CATTGERETEAFF	TGTGCCACCACAGGGGAGCGGGAGACTGAAGCTTTCTTT
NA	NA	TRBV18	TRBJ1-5	CASSPGQGNQPQHF	TGTGCCAGCTCACCAGGGCAGGGGAATCAGCCCCAGCATTTT
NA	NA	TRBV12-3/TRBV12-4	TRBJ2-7	CASSPPGYEQYF	TGTGCCAGCAGCCCCCCAGGGTACGAGCAGTACTTC
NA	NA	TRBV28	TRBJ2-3	CASSPLIWTTTDTQYF	TGTGCCAGCAGTCCGCTAATCTGGACTACCACAGATACGCAGTATTTT
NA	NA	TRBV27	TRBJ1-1	CASSYRTETVAFF	TGTGCCAGCAGCTACAGGACGGAGACTGTTGCTTTCTTT
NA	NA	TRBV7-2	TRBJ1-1	CASSRSGAWEAFF	TGTGCCAGCAGCCGTAGTGGGGCCTGGGAAGCTTTCTTT
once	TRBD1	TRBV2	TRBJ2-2	CASSNDRGPGELFF	TGTGCCAGCTCTAACGACAGGGGCCCCGGGGAGCTGTTTTTT
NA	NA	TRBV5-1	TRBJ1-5	CASSFESNQPQHF	TGCGCCAGCAGCTTCGAGAGCAATCAGCCCCAGCATTTT
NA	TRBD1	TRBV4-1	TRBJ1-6	CASSQEGGGYNSPLHF	TGCGCCAGCAGCCAAGAAGGGGGCGGCTATAATTCACCCCTCCACTTT
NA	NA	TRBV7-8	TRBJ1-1	CASSLSVPGGVNTEAFF	TGTGCCAGCAGCTTAAGCGTTCCAGGCGGGGTGAACACTGAAGCTTTCTTT
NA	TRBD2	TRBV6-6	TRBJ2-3	CASTVTASGRDTQYF	TGTGCCAGCACCGTAACGGCTAGCGGGAGAGATACGCAGTATTTT
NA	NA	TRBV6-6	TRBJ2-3	CASSYQDRRTDTQYF	TGTGCCAGCAGTTACCAGGACAGACGCACAGATACGCAGTATTTT
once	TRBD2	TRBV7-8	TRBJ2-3	CASSQGYGGSGTDTQYF	TGTGCCAGCTCTCAAGGGTACGGCGGGAGTGGGACAGATACGCAGTATTTT
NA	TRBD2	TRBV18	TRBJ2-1	CASSPTSGSIDEQFF	TGTGCCAGCTCACCGACTAGCGGGAGTATAGATGAGCAGTTCTTC
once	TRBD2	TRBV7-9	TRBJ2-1	CASSLGGTSGNEQFF	TGTGCCAGCAGCTTGGGTGGGACTAGCGGCAATGAGCAGTTCTTC
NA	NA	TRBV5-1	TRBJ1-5	CASSSTGSQNQPQHF	TGCGCCAGCAGCTCCACAGGGAGTCAGAATCAGCCCCAGCATTTT
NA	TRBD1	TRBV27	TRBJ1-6	CASSRDPGQGDSPLHF	TGTGCCAGCAGTCGAGATCCGGGACAGGGAGATTCACCCCTCCACTTT
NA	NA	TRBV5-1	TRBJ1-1	CASSLDIRGTEAFF	TGCGCCAGCAGCTTGGACATTAGGGGGACTGAAGCTTTCTTT
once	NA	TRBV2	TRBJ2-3	CASRKGGAAADTQYF	TGTGCCAGCAGGAAAGGGGGGGCAGCGGCAGATACGCAGTATTTT
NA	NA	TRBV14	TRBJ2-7	CASSLADLEQYF	TGTGCCAGCAGCCTAGCGGATCTTGAGCAGTACTTC
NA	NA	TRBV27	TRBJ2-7	CASRGPYEQYF	TGTGCCAGCAGGGGCCCCTACGAGCAGTACTTC
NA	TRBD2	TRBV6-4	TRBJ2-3	CASRRLAGSTDTQYF	TGTGCCAGCCGGCGACTAGCGGGGTCAACAGATACGCAGTATTTT
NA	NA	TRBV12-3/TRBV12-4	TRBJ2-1	CASSLALYNEQFF	TGTGCCAGCAGTTTAGCTCTCTACAATGAGCAGTTCTTC
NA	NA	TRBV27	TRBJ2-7	CASSRAGYSYEQYF	TGTGCCAGCAGTAGAGCCGGTTACTCCTACGAGCAGTACTTC
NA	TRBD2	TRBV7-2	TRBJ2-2	CASSRTGTSGTGELFF	TGTGCCAGCAGCCGTACCGGGACTAGCGGGACCGGGGAGCTGTTTTTT
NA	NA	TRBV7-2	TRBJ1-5	CASSLGAERTDTPVPQHF	TGTGCCAGCAGCTTAGGGGCAGAGAGGACAGACACCCCGGTGCCCCAGCATTTT
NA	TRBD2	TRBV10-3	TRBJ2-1	CAIRTSGGASYNEQFF	TGTGCCATTCGGACTAGCGGGGGGGCCTCCTACAATGAGCAGTTCTTC
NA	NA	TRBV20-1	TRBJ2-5	CSASREVQYF	TGCAGTGCCAGCCGGGAAGTCCAGTACTTC
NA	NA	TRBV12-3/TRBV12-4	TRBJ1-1	CASSLSGVEAFF	TGTGCCAGCAGTTTATCCGGGGTTGAAGCTTTCTTT
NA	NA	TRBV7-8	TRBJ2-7	CASSHRTYEQYF	TGTGCCAGCAGCCACAGAACCTACGAGCAGTACTTC
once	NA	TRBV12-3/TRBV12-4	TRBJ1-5	CASSYRPNQPQHF	TGTGCCAGCAGTTATCGTCCTAATCAGCCCCAGCATTTT
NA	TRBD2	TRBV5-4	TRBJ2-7	CASSSGRDFYEQYF	TGTGCCAGCAGTAGCGGGAGGGATTTCTACGAGCAGTACTTC
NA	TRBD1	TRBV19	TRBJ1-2	CASSPNRGYNYGYTF	TGTGCCAGTAGTCCTAACAGGGGGTACAACTATGGCTACACCTTC
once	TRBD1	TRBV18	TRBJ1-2	CASSRDSDYTF	TGTGCCAGCTCACGGGACAGTGACTACACCTTC
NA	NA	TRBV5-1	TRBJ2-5	CASSLRGYEETQYF	TGCGCCAGCAGCTTGAGGGGGTACGAAGAGACCCAGTACTTC
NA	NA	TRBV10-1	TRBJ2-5	CASSKQGAQETQYF	TGCGCCAGCAGTAAACAGGGTGCCCAAGAGACCCAGTACTTC
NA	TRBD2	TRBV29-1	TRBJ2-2	CSVEDTGGPVTGELFF	TGCAGCGTTGAAGATACGGGAGGGCCTGTTACCGGGGAGCTGTTTTTT
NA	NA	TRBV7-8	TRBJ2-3	CASSLLSSSPPDTQYF	TGTGCCAGCAGCTTATTGTCTAGTAGTCCCCCAGATACGCAGTATTTT
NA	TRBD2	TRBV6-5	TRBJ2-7	CASRSSSGGAYEQYF	TGTGCCAGCAGGTCATCTAGCGGGGGGGCCTACGAGCAGTACTTC